The 25 T cell receptor beta chains given below trace back to one sample, sequenced in a study of OX40 agonist ivuxolimab in advanced cancers. Sequenced by immunoSEQ multiplex PCR; TCRdb stores in-frame clones only, minus some. The sample has 67,000 or so clones, about nine tenths seen once. The sample in question was CD4+ or CD8+ T cells sorted from blood, obtained in a trial of the OX40 agonist ivuxolimab. The receptors originated from an adult with an advanced solid tumor such as melanoma, head and neck, liver or kidney cancer.

The rearrangement joins TRBV5-1 to TRBJ1-1, with TRBD1 identical over 10 bases. Germline V lookup: CDR1 SGHRS, CDR2 YFSETQ. CDR3 length: 17 residues. The J segment lost 7 bases and the V segment lost 0 bases, leaving 12 bases of the junction unmatched. CDR3 sequence (DNA): TGCGCCAGCAGCTTGGAAGCGGGACAGGGGTCACGCCTTGAAGCTTTCTTT. Its protein product is CASSLEAGQGSRLEAFF. The full variable domain, rest sourced from reference TRBV5-1 and TRBJ1-1, is KAGVTQTPRYLIKTRGQQVTLSCSPISGHRSVSWYQQTPGQGLQFLFEYFSETQRNKGNFPGRFSGRQFSNSRSEMNVSTLELGDSALYLCASSLEAGQGSRLEAFFGQGTRLTVV.

This clone was seen a few times. The rearrangement uses TRBV30 and TRBJ1-4; TRBD1 matches at 7 bases. Germline V CDR1 and CDR2: GTSNPN, SVGIG (reference sequence). The CDR3 contains 14 residues. V was pared by 1 base and J by 8 bases, with 7 bases of the junction left unmatched. Here the CDR3 reads CAWSAGGGREKLFF. The CDR3 region has the DNA TGTGCCTGGAGTGCAGGGGGAGGACGGGAAAAACTGTTTTTT.

As DNA, the CDR3 is TGTGCCAGCAGCCATGATAGCAATCAGCCCCAGCATTTT. This codes for CASSHDSNQPQHF. This sequence joins TRBV27 and TRBJ1-5; D remains unclear. The CDR3 length is 13 residues. Germline CDR1 reads MNHEY; CDR2 reads SMNVEV (reference sequence). The germline V and J ends were trimmed by 6 bases and 0 bases, with 6 bases remaining between them.

The chain has TRBV7-4 and TRBJ1-6; weak D call: TRBD1 (5 bases). The CDR3 length is 18 residues. Trimming took off 5 bases at V and 0 bases at J, with 17 bases between the two ends. CDR1 is SGHVT and CDR2 is SQSDAQ in the germline V gene. The CDR3 DNA follows: TGTGCCAGCAGCCTCCGGGACCGTCTGAGCTCCTATAATTCACCCCTCCACTTT. This gives the protein CASSLRDRLSSYNSPLHF. Filled out from reference TRBV7-4 and TRBJ1-6, the complete variable domain reads GAGVSQSPRYKVAKRGRDVALRCDSISGHVTLYWYRQTLGQGSEVLTYSQSDAQRDKSGRPSGRFSAERPERSVSTLKIQRTEQGDSAVYLCASSLRDRLSSYNSPLHFGNGTRLTVT.

J is TRBJ2-7 and V is TRBV30; perhaps D is TRBD1 or TRBD2 (5 bases each). V gave up 4 bases and J gave up 4 bases, with 11 bases separating them. There are 12 residues in the CDR3. Germline V gene data show CDR1 as GTSNPN and CDR2 as SVGIG (reference sequence). The CDR3 nucleotides read TGTGCCTGGACCCGGGACCCTTACGAGCAGTACTTC. Amino acid sequence: CAWTRDPYEQYF.

In its sample, this clone was seen once. The chain carries TRBV5-4 and TRBJ2-7; 11 nucleotides line up with TRBD1. Germline-derived CDR1 and CDR2 are SGHNT and YYREEE (reference sequence). The CDR3 length is 15 residues. Trimming at V came to 3 bases and at J to 3 bases, leaving 5 bases not matched to a gene. DNA for the CDR3: TGTGCCAGCAGCTCCTACGGGACAGGGGGCTACGAGCAGTACTTC. This encodes CASSSYGTGGYEQYF.

V gene TRBV7-3 combines with J gene TRBJ1-3; the match to TRBD1 covers 7 bases. Germline V gives CDR1 SGHTA, CDR2 FQGTGA. This CDR3 is 14 amino acids long. J gave up 8 bases and V 2 bases, and 6 bases lay outside the gene matches. Here the CDR3 DNA reads TGTGCCAGCAGCTTACAACAGGGGTCGGACACCATATATTTT. It yields the protein CASSLQQGSDTIYF.

This chain links TRBV6-5 with TRBJ1-1; D is undetermined. This CDR3 has 11 residues. Germline assignment: CDR1 MNHEY and CDR2 SVGAGI. With 7 bases removed from V and 10 bases from J, the gap between germline ends came to 13 bases. The CDR3 region has the DNA TGTGCCAGCACCCACGGACGGGGAGCTTTCTTT. This gives the protein CASTHGRGAFF.

This chain uses TRBV5-6 with TRBJ2-7; D gene ambiguous. Germline V gene sequence: CDR1 SGHDT, CDR2 YYEEEE. V lost 0 bases, J lost 0 bases, and 10 bases lay in between. The CDR3 runs 15 residues. CDR3 DNA: TGTGCCAGCAGCTTGGCGTCAGCCCCCTCCTACGAGCAGTACTTC. Amino acids: CASSLASAPSYEQYF.

This chain uses TRBV2 with TRBJ2-7; D call uncertain. Trimming removed 3 bases at V and 5 bases at J, with 14 bases between. This CDR3 has 14 amino acids. From germline, CDR1 is SNHLY and CDR2 FYNNEI. CDR3 in amino acids: CASSDGRYEDEQYF. The CDR3 DNA reads TGTGCCAGCAGTGACGGGCGGTACGAGGACGAGCAGTACTTC.

This clone was seen only a few times. The chain employs TRBV28 and TRBJ1-4, with a weak D call TRBD1 (6 bases). Trimming shortened V by 7 bases and J by 5 bases, and 17 bases separated the two germline ends. The length of the CDR3 is 15 residues. Germline CDR1 reads MDHEN; CDR2 reads SYDVKM. The CDR3 loop reads CASTGGGAGNEKLFF. Here the CDR3 DNA reads TGTGCCAGCACCGGTGGGGGCGCTGGGAATGAAAAACTGTTTTTT.

This chain joins TRBV6-1 and TRBJ2-7; a possible D gene is TRBD1 (6 bases). Germline V CDR1 and CDR2: MNHNS, SASEGT. Trimming stripped 5 bases from V and 12 bases from J, with 11 bases between. The CDR3 spans 10 residues. This CDR3 is CASSYRVWYF. DNA of the CDR3: TGTGCCAGCAGTTACAGGGTGTGGTACTTC.

This clone was seen a handful of times. Written as DNA, the CDR3 is TGTGCCAGCAGCTACTCCGGACGTGGGGGGACCTCATCCTACGAGCAGTACTTC. It is translated as CASSYSGRGGTSSYEQYF. This chain connects TRBV7-8 to TRBJ2-7; D perhaps matches TRBD2 (6 bases). The V end was cut by 4 bases, the J end by 1 base, with 23 bases between. The CDR3 spans 18 residues. CDR1 is SGHVS, CDR2 FQNEAQ, per germline.

The V call is TRBV5-1, the J call TRBJ1-6; TRBD1 agrees at 10 bases. This CDR3 spans 17 amino acids. In germline, CDR1 is SGHRS, CDR2 YFSETQ. V lost 0 bases, J lost 7 bases, and 7 bases stayed unmatched. The DNA of the CDR3 is TGCGCCAGCAGCTTGGCCGGGGGGGGACAGGGGAATTCACCCCTCCACTTT. It yields the protein CASSLAGGGQGNSPLHF.

The chain combines TRBV7-9 with TRBJ1-2; D gene uncertain. The germline gives CDR1 SEHNR, CDR2 FQNEAQ (reference sequence). The CDR3 contains 14 residues. V lost 1 base and J lost 0, with 6 bases in between. In DNA form, the CDR3 reads TGTGCCAGCAGCTTAGACAGAGCTAACTATGGCTACACCTTC. As protein: CASSLDRANYGYTF.

The chain links TRBV7-7 to TRBJ2-1; D perhaps matches TRBD2 (6 bases). Germline assignment: CDR1 SSHAT and CDR2 FNYEAQ (reference sequence). CDR3 length: 13 residues. V gave up 5 bases and J gave up 8 bases, with 13 bases separating them. The CDR3 sequence is CASSLGWGDEQFF. The CDR3, as DNA: TGTGCCAGCAGCCTAGGCTGGGGGGATGAGCAGTTCTTC.

The chain carries TRBV11-2 and TRBJ1-1; tentative D call: TRBD1 (6 bases). The CDR3 has 15 residues. The V gene lost 7 bases and the J gene lost 1 base, with 16 bases spanning the gap. Germline-derived CDR1 and CDR2 are SGHAT and FQNNGV. The CDR3 spells CASTSRAGANTEAFF. The CDR3 nucleotides read TGTGCCAGCACCAGCCGGGCGGGGGCGAACACTGAAGCTTTCTTT.

V usage is TRBV7-2 and J usage is TRBJ1-2, with no clear D. This CDR3 spans 11 amino acids. Germline values: CDR1 SGHTA, CDR2 FQGNSA. Trimming removed 2 bases at V and 2 bases at J, with 0 bases between. CDR3 protein: CASSLNYGYTF. CDR3 DNA sequence: TGTGCCAGCAGCTTAAACTATGGCTACACCTTC.

This chain joins TRBV5-6 and TRBJ2-6, with no clear D. Per the germline V gene, CDR1 is SGHDT and CDR2 is YYEEEE. V dropped 0 bases and J dropped 1 base, with 5 bases sitting between them. The CDR3 totals 15 residues. CDR3 sequence: CASSLAGSGANVLTF. The CDR3 DNA is TGTGCCAGCAGCTTGGCTGGGTCTGGGGCCAACGTCCTGACTTTC.

The J gene is TRBJ2-7, the V gene TRBV7-3; 12 bases match TRBD2. Germline lookup yields CDR1 SGHTA and CDR2 FQGTGA. The CDR3 has 16 residues. J was trimmed by 9 bases and V by 5 bases; bases with no gene match: 14. The CDR3, as DNA: TGTGCCAGCAGCCTACAACCTAGCGGGGGGGAAAGTCGGCAGTACTTC. Translating it yields CASSLQPSGGESRQYF.

This sequence joins TRBV5-4 and TRBJ2-5; D unresolved. The germline V gene has CDR1 SGHNT and CDR2 YYREEE (reference sequence). The CDR3 runs 14 residues. V lost 2 bases to trimming and J lost 2 bases, with 10 bases between them. CDR3 protein: CASSLRTVQETQYF. DNA of the CDR3: TGTGCCAGCAGCTTAAGGACCGTTCAAGAGACCCAGTACTTC.

The genes are TRBV30 and TRBJ2-6, with D tentatively TRBD2 (6 bases). Germline values: CDR1 GTSNPN, CDR2 SVGIG (reference sequence). The CDR3 extends over 14 amino acids. V gave up 5 bases and J gave up 0 bases, with 8 bases separating them. The DNA of the CDR3 is TGTGCCTGGGGGGGGATCTCTGGGGCCAACGTCCTGACTTTC. It is translated as CAWGGISGANVLTF.

The genes are TRBV7-3 and TRBJ1-1; D is perhaps TRBD1 (5 bases). The V gene lost 5 bases and the J gene lost 0 bases, with 25 bases spanning the gap. Germline assignment: CDR1 SGHTA and CDR2 FQGTGA. The length of the CDR3 is 19 residues. In DNA form, the CDR3 reads TGTGCCAGCAGCCCCTCTGGGGCAGACCACGTTTCCATGAACACTGAAGCTTTCTTT. Protein: CASSPSGADHVSMNTEAFF.

The chain uses TRBV25-1 and TRBJ2-2; D not certain. CDR3 length: 11 amino acids. Germline loops: CDR1 MGHDK, CDR2 SYGVNS. Trimming left V 11 bases short and J 10 bases short, with 14 bases between. For the CDR3, the DNA is TGTGCCCATAAGAAAACAAAGGAGCTGTTTTTT. This encodes CAHKKTKELFF. The complete variable domain, with remaining parts taken from reference TRBV25-1 and TRBJ2-2, reads EADIYQTPRYLVIGTGKKITLECSQTMGHDKMYWYQQDPGMELHLIHYSYGVNSTEKGDLSSESTVSRIRTEHFPLTLESARPSHTSQYLCAHKKTKELFFGEGSRLTVL.

In the case of this clone: Other DNA sequences of this sample code for an identical CDR3. The chain joins TRBV27 to TRBJ2-1, with D perhaps TRBD1 or TRBD2 (6 bases each). Trimming shortened V by 3 bases and J by 4 bases, and 13 bases separated the two germline ends. CDR3 size: 15 residues. Germline V gene sequence: CDR1 MNHEY, CDR2 SMNVEV (reference sequence). The CDR3 protein is CASSFGGGAYNEQFF. The CDR3 nucleotides are TGTGCCAGCAGTTTTGGAGGGGGAGCATACAATGAGCAGTTCTTC.